A single sample is the source of the 10 T cell receptor beta chains below, sequenced in a study of blood T cell repertoires in COVID-19 (dated by TCRdb to 2020 to 2022). Library generation was performed with the immunoSEQ multiplex PCR assay. Drawn from immuneACCESS, this table holds only the in-frame rearrangements with V and J called that TCRdb kept. Clones are partly lost; checked studies trace under half to an unresolved V gene and leave the rest unexplained. For this sample there are about 58,000 clones; about 88% appear just once. The top ten constitute roughly an eighth of the sample. What was sequenced was peripheral blood. These receptors were taken from a woman aged 60-75 years with active COVID-19.

J is TRBJ2-3 and V is TRBV9, with 8 bases that match TRBD2. The trim removed 2 bases at V and 2 bases at J, leaving 16 bases unmatched. This CDR3 is built from 19 residues. From germline, CDR1 is SGDLS and CDR2 YYNGEE. The CDR3 region is CASSVQPKKAGAFTDTQYF. The CDR3 nucleotides are TGTGCCAGCAGCGTGCAGCCGAAAAAAGCGGGGGCGTTCACAGATACGCAGTATTTT.

The chain links TRBV3-1 (or the pseudogene TRBV3-2) to TRBJ1-6, with D hard to call. The CDR3 has 14 residues. V was pared by 8 bases and J by 2 bases, with 10 bases between. Germline loops: CDR1 LGHDT, CDR2 YNNKEL (reference sequence). The CDR3 DNA reads as TGTGCCAGCGCCGAGTTCACCTATAATTCACCCCTCCACTTT. This gives the protein CASAEFTYNSPLHF.

This chain joins TRBV3-1 (or the pseudogene TRBV3-2) and TRBJ2-7; 8 bases map to TRBD2. Germline V gene data show CDR1 as LGHDT and CDR2 as YNNKEL (reference sequence). After removal of 0 bases from V and 4 bases from J, the junction contained 8 bases not matched to a gene. The CDR3 is 16 amino acids. The CDR3 protein is CASSQEGGGTTYEQYF. For the CDR3, the DNA is TGTGCCAGCAGCCAAGAAGGCGGGGGGACAACTTACGAGCAGTACTTC.

This sequence joins TRBV6-5 and TRBJ1-4; no definite D call. CDR3 length equals 14 residues. V lost 8 bases and J lost 0, with 10 bases in between. Germline V lookup: CDR1 MNHEY, CDR2 SVGAGI. In DNA, the CDR3 is TGTGCCAGCTCATACACCTCAACTAATGAAAAACTGTTTTTT. It translates to CASSYTSTNEKLFF.

The chain employs TRBV7-9 and TRBJ1-2; TRBD1 is a possible D gene (5 bases). CDR1 is SEHNR and CDR2 is FQNEAQ in the germline V gene (reference sequence). This CDR3 has 15 residues. Trimming cost V 4 bases and J 1 base, with 13 bases left between them. The CDR3 reads CASSSGTHFNYGYTF. In DNA form, the CDR3 reads TGTGCCAGCAGCTCCGGGACTCATTTTAACTATGGCTACACCTTC. Looking up the rest from reference TRBV7-9 and TRBJ1-2 gives the full variable domain: DTGVSQNPRHKITKRGQNVTFRCDPISEHNRLYWYRQTLGQGPEFLTYFQNEAQLEKSRLLSDRFSAERPKGSFSTLEIQRTEQGDSAMYLCASSSGTHFNYGYTFGSGTRLTVV.

This chain links TRBV9 with TRBJ2-5; 8 bases fit TRBD1. V was pared by 4 bases and J by 4 bases, with 6 bases of the junction left unmatched. This CDR3 region has 14 residues. In germline, CDR1 is SGDLS, CDR2 YYNGEE. CDR3 amino acids: CASSFRDRRETQYF. As DNA, the CDR3 is TGTGCCAGCAGCTTCCGGGACAGGCGAGAGACCCAGTACTTC.

This clone was counted once. The chain links TRBV3-1 (or the pseudogene TRBV3-2) to TRBJ2-2; possibly TRBD2 for D (7 bases). The CDR3 covers 17 residues. V gave up 0 bases and J gave up 4 bases, with 15 bases separating them. Looked up from germline, CDR1 is LGHDT and CDR2 is YNNKEL (reference sequence). CDR3 DNA: TGTGCCAGCAGCCAAGAGTGGGGGGGGGCGCCCACCGGGGAGCTGTTTTTT. Its protein product is CASSQEWGGAPTGELFF.

The chain uses TRBV7-2 and TRBJ2-2; D unclear. Deletions cut 6 bases from V and 0 bases from J, with 14 bases between. The CDR3 contains 16 residues. The germline CDR1 and CDR2 sequences are SGHTA and FQGNSA. The CDR3 bases are TGTGCCAGCAGACCTAACGGTGCCGCGAACACCGGGGAGCTGTTTTTT. Protein sequence: CASRPNGAANTGELFF.

V and J are TRBV6-6 and TRBJ1-2; 9 bases line up with TRBD1. Germline lookup yields CDR1 MNHNY and CDR2 SVGAGI (reference sequence). Trimming cost V 5 bases and J 7 bases; bases outside gene matches: 8. The CDR3 loop spans 14 amino acids. The CDR3 is CASSPTGTGFGYTF. As DNA, the CDR3 is TGTGCCAGCAGTCCGACGGGGACAGGGTTTGGCTACACCTTC.

The rearrangement joins TRBV4-1 to TRBJ1-1; D remains unclear. Per germline, CDR1 MGHRA and CDR2 YSYEKL. Trimming pared 0 bases from V and 6 bases from J, leaving 11 bases between. The CDR3 runs to 14 residues. The CDR3 spells CASSQELGSPEAFF. DNA for the CDR3: TGCGCCAGCAGCCAAGAACTAGGGAGCCCTGAAGCTTTCTTT.